This T cell receptor (beta chain) was obtained from a study of vaccination and CD4 T cells after COVID-19. General study findings and limits: It was found that, in convalescent patients, 304 of 307 vaccine-specific clones were spike mono-reactive.

About this clonotype: Its cognate antigen is unknown.

As to treatment: approximately 9-day PBMC culture with coronavirus spike peptide pools or control peptides (ViraFEST assay). After expanding antigen-specific T cells with peptide pools, ViraFEST sequenced their TCRs. Sequence data for DNA of cultured CD4+ T cells were generated by the Oncomine TCR Beta short-read assay. TCRdb ran MiXCR on the PCR reads and lists one entry per CDR3 protein. The sample has about 10,000 distinct CDR3 sequences, 45% to 60% seen once. Germline V gene data show CDR1 as KGHSH and CDR2 as LQKENI. The CDR3 is 16 residues long. Between the trimmed V and J ends, which lost 4 bases and 1 base, there was a span of 16 bases.

The chain is built from TRBV18 and TRBJ1-1, with D tentatively TRBD1 (6 bases). Sequencing input: CD4+ T cells from blood, cultured in vitro. This receptor was identified in a human donor who had recovered from COVID-19. The CDR3 coding sequence is TGTGCCAGCTCACAGGGGGTCGGTTCTGAGAACACTGAAGCTTTCTTT. It codes for CASSQGVGSENTEAFF.